This T cell receptor (beta chain) was identified during a study of blood T cell repertoires in COVID-19. Authors' methods: Estimation of nucleated cell counts relied on the amplification of reference gene primers. The repertoire was sequenced with immunoSEQ multiplex PCR; TCRdb's copy has only in-frame clones and lacks some. V, J and clone size derive from that table, while D and trimming were established from the DNA sequence. The sample shows 150,000 to 200,000 clones, approximately 82% of them seen only once. This CDR3 comprises 15 residues. Trimming removed 2 bases at V and 1 base at J, with 11 bases between. Germline CDR1 SGHAT, CDR2 FQNNGV.

This TCR derives from a woman of 80 years or more with acute or convalescent COVID-19. Material: peripheral blood. The chain is built from TRBV11-2 and TRBJ2-5; tentatively, D is TRBD2 (5 bases). The CDR3 bases are TGTGCCAGCAGCTTAAGTACTAGTCCCCAAGAGACCCAGTACTTC. Amino acid sequence: CASSLSTSPQETQYF.